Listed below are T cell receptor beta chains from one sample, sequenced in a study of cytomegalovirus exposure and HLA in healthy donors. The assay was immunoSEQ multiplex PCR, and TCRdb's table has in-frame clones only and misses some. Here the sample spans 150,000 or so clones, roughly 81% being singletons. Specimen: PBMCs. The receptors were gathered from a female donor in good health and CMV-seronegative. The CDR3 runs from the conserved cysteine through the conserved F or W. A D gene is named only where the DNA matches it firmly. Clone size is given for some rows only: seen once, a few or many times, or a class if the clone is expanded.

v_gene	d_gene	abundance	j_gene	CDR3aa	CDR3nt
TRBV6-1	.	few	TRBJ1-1	CASSEAIGGAGDARKAFF	TGTGCCAGCAGTGAAGCGATCGGTGGGGCAGGAGACGCTCGCAAAGCTTTCTTT
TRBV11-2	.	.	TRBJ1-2	CASRSLQGRSGYTF	TGTGCCAGCAGGTCACTGCAGGGGCGGAGTGGCTACACCTTC
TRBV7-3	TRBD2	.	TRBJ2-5	CASSLSGGGQETQYF	TGTGCCAGCAGCCTCAGCGGGGGAGGACAAGAGACCCAGTACTTC
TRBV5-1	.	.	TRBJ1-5	CASSLEGAGYQPQHF	TGCGCCAGCAGCTTGGAGGGCGCAGGGTACCAGCCCCAGCATTTT
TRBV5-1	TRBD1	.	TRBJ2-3	CASSGGQGGITDTQYF	TGCGCCAGCAGCGGCGGACAGGGGGGAATCACAGATACGCAGTATTTT
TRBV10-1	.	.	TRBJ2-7	CASSTGTYEQYF	TGCGCCAGTAGCACAGGGACCTACGAGCAGTACTTC
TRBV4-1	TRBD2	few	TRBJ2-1	CASSLTSGNEQFF	TGCGCCAGCAGTTTGACTAGCGGCAATGAGCAGTTCTTC
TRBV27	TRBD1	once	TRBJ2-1	CASSPPAGGYNEQFF	TGTGCCAGCAGTCCCCCCGCAGGGGGCTACAATGAGCAGTTCTTC
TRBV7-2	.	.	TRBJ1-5	CASSLSPRYQPQHF	TGTGCCAGCAGCTTAAGCCCCAGGTATCAGCCCCAGCATTTT
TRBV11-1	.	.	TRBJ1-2	CASSLTGPRDGYTF	TGTGCCAGCAGCCTCACAGGGCCCCGGGATGGCTACACCTTC
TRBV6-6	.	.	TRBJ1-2	CASSYSIAGNYGYTF	TGTGCCAGCAGTTACTCGATCGCAGGAAACTATGGCTACACCTTC
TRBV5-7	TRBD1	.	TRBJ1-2	CASSLSQGAVYGYTF	TGTGCCAGCAGCTTGTCCCAGGGGGCTGTCTATGGCTACACCTTC
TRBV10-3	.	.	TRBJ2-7	CAISGTGNEQYF	TGTGCCATCAGTGGCACAGGTAACGAGCAGTACTTC
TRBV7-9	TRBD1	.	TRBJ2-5	CASSFQRDRSDQETQYF	TGTGCCAGCAGCTTCCAACGGGACAGGTCGGACCAAGAGACCCAGTACTTC
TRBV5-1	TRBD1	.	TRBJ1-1	CASSLGTGAMNTEAFF	TGCGCCAGCAGCTTGGGGACAGGGGCCATGAACACTGAAGCTTTCTTT
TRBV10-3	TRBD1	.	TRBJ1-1	CAISDRGQNTEAFF	TGTGCCATCAGTGACAGGGGGCAGAACACTGAAGCTTTCTTT
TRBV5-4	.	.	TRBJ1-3	CASSSSPNGGRNTIYF	TGTGCCAGCAGCTCCTCCCCCAATGGAGGGCGAAACACCATATATTTT
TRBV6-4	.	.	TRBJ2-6	CATRSGANVLTF	TGTGCCACCCGCTCTGGGGCCAACGTCCTGACTTTC
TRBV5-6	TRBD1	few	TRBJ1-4	CASSLEAWGQGDEKLFF	TGTGCCAGCAGCTTGGAGGCCTGGGGACAGGGGGATGAAAAACTGTTTTTT
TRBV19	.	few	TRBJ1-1	CASSGQLSMAEAFF	TGTGCCAGTAGTGGGCAGCTGTCGATGGCTGAAGCTTTCTTT
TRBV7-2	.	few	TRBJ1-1	CASSLSIQFGTEAFF	TGTGCCAGCAGCTTATCTATTCAATTTGGCACTGAAGCTTTCTTT
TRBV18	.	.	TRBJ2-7	CASSPGLDYEQYF	TGTGCCAGCTCACCGGGACTGGACTACGAGCAGTACTTC
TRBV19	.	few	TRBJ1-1	CASSMRGGNTEAFF	TGTGCCAGTAGTATGAGGGGGGGGAACACTGAAGCTTTCTTT
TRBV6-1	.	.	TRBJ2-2	CASSAGTGELFF	TGTGCCAGCAGCGCAGGGACCGGGGAGCTGTTTTTT
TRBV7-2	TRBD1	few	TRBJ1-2	CASSSGQGVVWGYTF	TGTGCCAGCAGCTCAGGACAGGGGGTTGTGTGGGGCTACACCTTC
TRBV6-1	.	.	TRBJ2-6	CASSEAGTPKGWGANVLTF	TGTGCCAGCAGTGAAGCGGGGACTCCTAAAGGGTGGGGGGCCAACGTCCTGACTTTC
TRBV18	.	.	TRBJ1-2	CASSSSRGLDIGYTF	TGTGCCAGCTCATCTAGCCGGGGACTAGACATTGGCTACACCTTC
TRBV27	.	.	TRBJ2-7	CASSFQGPYEQYF	TGTGCCAGCAGTTTCCAGGGGCCCTACGAGCAGTACTTC
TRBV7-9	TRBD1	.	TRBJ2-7	CASSSVPGQGGYEQYF	TGTGCCAGCAGCTCAGTTCCGGGACAGGGGGGATACGAGCAGTACTTC
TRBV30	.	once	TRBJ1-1	CAWSLRGRGWNTEAFF	TGTGCCTGGAGTTTGAGAGGTCGAGGGTGGAACACTGAAGCTTTCTTT
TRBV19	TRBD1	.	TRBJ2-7	CASTFRDSSSYEQYF	TGTGCCAGTACCTTCCGGGACAGTTCCTCCTACGAGCAGTACTTC
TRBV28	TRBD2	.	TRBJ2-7	CASSPGLAGGLSYEQYF	TGTGCCAGCAGCCCGGGACTAGCGGGGGGGCTTTCCTACGAGCAGTACTTC
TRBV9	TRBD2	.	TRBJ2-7	CASSLGSGGAYEQYF	TGTGCCAGCAGCCTAGGTAGCGGGGGAGCCTACGAGCAGTACTTC
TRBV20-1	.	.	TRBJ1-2	CSASQDAGYTF	TGCAGTGCTAGTCAGGATGCGGGCTACACCTTC
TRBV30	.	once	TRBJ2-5	CAWTLGGANEQYF	TGTGCCTGGACCCTAGGGGGGGCGAATGAGCAGTACTTC
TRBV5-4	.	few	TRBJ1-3	CASSLLWDTNTIYF	TGTGCCAGCAGCTTGTTGTGGGACACAAACACCATATATTTT
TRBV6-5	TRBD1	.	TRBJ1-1	CASSYFTGGASEAFF	TGTGCCAGCAGTTACTTTACAGGGGGCGCTTCTGAAGCTTTCTTT
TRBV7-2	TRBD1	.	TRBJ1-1	CASSPKTGIGVAFF	TGTGCCAGCAGCCCCAAGACAGGGATCGGCGTAGCTTTCTTT
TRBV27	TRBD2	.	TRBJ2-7	CASSLRVSGLAGVWEQYF	TGTGCCAGCAGTTTACGTGTTTCGGGACTAGCGGGAGTGTGGGAGCAGTACTTC
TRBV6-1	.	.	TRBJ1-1	CASSDGHVPTEAFF	TGTGCCAGCAGTGACGGACACGTTCCCACTGAAGCTTTCTTT
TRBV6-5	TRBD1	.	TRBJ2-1	CASRPQGVSYNEQFF	TGTGCCAGCAGACCCCAGGGGGTCTCCTACAATGAGCAGTTCTTC
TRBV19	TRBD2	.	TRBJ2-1	CASSRGTSGGEQFF	TGTGCCAGTAGTAGGGGGACTAGCGGGGGAGAGCAGTTCTTC
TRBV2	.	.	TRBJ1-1	CASNLKNTEAFF	TGTGCCAGCAACTTGAAGAACACTGAAGCTTTCTTT
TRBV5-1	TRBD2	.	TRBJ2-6	CASSPIAGSSGANVLTF	TGCGCCAGCAGCCCAATAGCGGGAAGCTCTGGGGCCAACGTCCTGACTTTC
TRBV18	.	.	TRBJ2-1	CASSATQESYNEQFF	TGTGCCAGCTCCGCTACACAGGAATCCTACAATGAGCAGTTCTTC
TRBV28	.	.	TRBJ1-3	CASSFRGNTIYF	TGTGCCAGCAGTTTTCGGGGAAACACCATATATTTT
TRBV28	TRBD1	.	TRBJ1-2	CASSLSTGGRSIYGYTF	TGTGCCAGCAGTTTGAGTACAGGGGGAAGGTCAATATATGGCTACACCTTC
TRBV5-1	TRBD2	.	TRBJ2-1	CASSFGGGNNEQFF	TGCGCCAGCAGCTTTGGCGGGGGGAACAATGAGCAGTTCTTC
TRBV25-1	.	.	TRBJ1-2	CASSEYMSDSCGYTF	TGTGCCAGCAGTGAATATATGTCAGACAGCTGTGGCTACACCTTC
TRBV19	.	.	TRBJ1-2	CASSIFDQGSGYTF	TGTGCCAGTAGTATTTTCGACCAGGGGTCTGGCTACACCTTC
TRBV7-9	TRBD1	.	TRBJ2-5	CASTHLRGDRGRQETQYF	TGTGCCAGCACACACCTAAGGGGGGACAGGGGGAGGCAAGAGACCCAGTACTTC
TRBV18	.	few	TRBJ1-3	CASSRRLTAPDTIYF	TGTGCCAGCTCACGCAGACTTACTGCCCCTGACACCATATATTTT
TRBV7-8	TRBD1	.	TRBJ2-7	CASSSDRLYEQYF	TGTGCCAGCAGCTCGGACAGGTTATACGAGCAGTACTTC
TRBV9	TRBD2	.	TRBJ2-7	CASSPLLAAHEQYF	TGTGCCAGCAGCCCCCTACTAGCGGCCCACGAGCAGTACTTC